This T cell receptor beta chain was observed in a study of human T cells and chemical hapten exposure. Overall study: The patients, most of them female, presented with alopecia areata, totalis or universalis. Study-wide results and limits: TCRs above 1 in 1000 frequency stayed constant with DPC sensitization.

The time point: patch test 2, 6 weeks after DPC sensitization. Treatment indicated: therapeutic diphenylcyclopropenone sensitization with weekly scalp DPC. Worth noting for this clonotype: Antigen: not known.

TCRdb reprocessed the RACE reads via MiXCR and lists one record per CDR3 protein. This sample has tens of thousands of distinct CDR3 sequences, with more than 9.5% found just once. The CDR3 totals 20 residues. Per germline, CDR1 MGHRA and CDR2 YSYEKL. With V trimmed by 0 bases and J by 0 bases, 10 bases remained unmatched. Sequenced here: whole blood, sampled in connection with sensitization to the hapten diphenylcyclopropenone (DPC). The chain employs TRBV4-1 and TRBJ2-6; TRBD1 matches 8 bases. The sequence came from a man aged 35-49 years with alopecia areata. Some clones in this sample may be carry-over from other donors' samples. CDR3 loop: CASSQDQGTGIVSGANVLTF. Here the CDR3 DNA reads TGCGCCAGCAGCCAAGATCAGGGGACAGGCATTGTCTCTGGGGCCAACGTCCTGACTTTC.